This TCR beta chain was profiled in a study of shared clonotypes between healthy human individuals. Worth noting for this clone: Its specificity is not known.

Splitting of each subset's genomic DNA was done evenly across several immunoSEQ plates. How the authors handled the data: Without quality scores, immunoSEQ junctional reads could not be filtered like full-length reads. Method: immunoSEQ multiplex PCR; TCRdb's copy keeps in-frame clones and lacks some. Clone size and the V and J calls come from that table; the DNA yielded D and trimming. Here the sample spans 490,000 or so clones, roughly 85% being singletons. None of the donors, who were healthy HIV-negative adults, had recently had acute infections or vaccinations. Whole-study findings and limits: Only blood underwent sampling, and tissue repertoires likely differ.

The germline V gene encodes CDR1 MNHEY and CDR2 SVGAGI. Trimming took 7 bases from V and 6 from J; bases not matched to a gene: 6. This CDR3 region has 13 residues. This clonotype originated in a woman aged 40 to 50 in good health. Some clones in this sample may be carry-over from other donors' samples. The sequencing sample was made of PBMCs. The rearrangement joins TRBV6-5 to TRBJ2-1; 7 bases match TRBD1. The CDR3 is CASNTRDSNEQFF. CDR3 DNA: TGTGCCAGCAACACCCGGGACAGCAATGAGCAGTTCTTC.